This T cell receptor (beta chain) was observed in a study of lung T cells in sarcoidosis with Löfgren's syndrome. CDR1 and CDR2 from the germline V gene are DFQATT and SNEGSKA (reference sequence). The CDR3 extends over 13 amino acids. Between the trimmed V and J ends, which lost 3 bases and 5 bases, there was a span of 12 bases. TCRdb ran MiXCR on the reads and lists one entry per CDR3 protein. The data hold some 19,000 distinct CDR3 sequences, with around 20% observed a single time. Sequencing was carried out using CD4+ T cells from bronchoalveolar lavage. This receptor was taken from a human donor with sarcoidosis (Löfgren's syndrome or another form), or a control subject (not recorded which). The genes are TRBV20-1 and TRBJ2-3, with no clear D. The CDR3 reads CSASIPTRDTQYF. The CDR3 DNA is TGCAGTGCTAGTATACCGACCCGAGATACGCAGTATTTT.